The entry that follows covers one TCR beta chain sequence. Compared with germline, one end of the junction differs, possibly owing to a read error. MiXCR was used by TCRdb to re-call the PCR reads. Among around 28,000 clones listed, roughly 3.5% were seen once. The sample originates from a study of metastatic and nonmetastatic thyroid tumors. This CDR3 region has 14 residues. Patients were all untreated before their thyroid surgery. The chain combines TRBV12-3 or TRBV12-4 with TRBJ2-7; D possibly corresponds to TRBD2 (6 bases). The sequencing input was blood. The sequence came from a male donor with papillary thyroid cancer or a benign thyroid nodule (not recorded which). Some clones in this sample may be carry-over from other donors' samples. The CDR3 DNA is TGTGCCAGCAGTTTAGCGGGGGGAACCTACGATCAGTACTTC. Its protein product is CASSLAGGTYDQYF.